Below, 2 T cell receptor beta chains from the same sample are listed, as sequenced in a study of cytomegalovirus exposure and HLA in healthy donors. Both 60 Vbeta primers and 13 Jbeta primers went into the PCR. Assay used: immunoSEQ multiplex PCR; TCRdb lists only in-frame clones, some missing. Here the sample spans roughly 150,000 clones, roughly 80% being singletons. Sample: PBMCs. The receptor source for this set is a man younger than 45 in good health and CMV-seronegative.

The table lists this clone with a few counts. The chain uses TRBV5-5 and TRBJ1-2; 7 bases match TRBD1. The V gene's germline CDR1 is SGHKS and CDR2 YYEKEE (reference sequence). The CDR3 extends over 16 amino acids. The J segment lost 8 bases and the V segment lost 1 base, leaving 14 bases of the junction unmatched. CDR3 amino acids: CASSLTPLGGAGGYTF. CDR3 in DNA: TGTGCCAGCAGCTTGACCCCTCTAGGGGGCGCCGGCGGCTACACCTTC.

J is TRBJ2-1 and V is TRBV7-2; 8 nucleotides match TRBD2. Germline lookup yields CDR1 SGHTA and CDR2 FQGNSA. The CDR3 loop spans 16 amino acids. The trim removed 1 base at V and 9 bases at J, leaving 11 bases unmatched. In nucleotides, the CDR3 is TGTGCCAGCAGCTTAGTCTCTAGCACAAGCGGGAGTGAGCAGTTCTTC. Residues: CASSLVSSTSGSEQFF.